This is a list of T cell receptor beta chains from one sample in a study of blood T cell repertoires in COVID-19. The data were produced by immunoSEQ multiplex PCR, yet TCRdb's version contains in-frame clones alone and is incomplete. The sample lists 130,000 or so clones, about 83% occurring once. The sample taken for sequencing was PBMCs or T cells enriched from blood (not recorded which). The receptors stem from a woman aged 50 to 65 with acute COVID-19. CDR3s include the opening cysteine and the closing phenylalanine or tryptophan. The D gene is left open where the match is weak. Clone size is given for some rows only: seen once, a few or many times, or a class if the clone is expanded.

size: -
J: TRBJ1-1
D: -
V: TRBV7-6
CDR3: CASSSGSPGGEAFF
DNA: TGTGCCAGCAGCTCAGGGTCGCCCGGGGGTGAAGCTTTCTTT

size: -
J: TRBJ1-2
D: TRBD1
V: TRBV4-3
CDR3: CASSPGRGQGFYGYTF
DNA: TGCGCCAGCAGCCCAGGTCGGGGACAGGGTTTCTATGGCTACACCTTC

size: -
J: TRBJ1-2
D: -
V: TRBV20-1
CDR3: CSAAGRGYTF
DNA: TGCAGTGCTGCAGGGCGCGGCTACACCTTC

size: -
J: TRBJ1-2
D: -
V: TRBV28
CDR3: CASSFPRISGGYTF
DNA: TGTGCCAGCAGTTTCCCCCGGATTTCGGGAGGCTACACCTTC

size: once
J: TRBJ1-1
D: -
V: TRBV5-1
CDR3: CASSLLDKNTEAFF
DNA: TGCGCCAGCAGCTTGTTAGATAAGAACACTGAAGCTTTCTTT

size: once
J: TRBJ2-3
D: TRBD2
V: TRBV18
CDR3: CASSKGTSGSTDTQYF
DNA: TGTGCCAGCTCAAAAGGGACTAGCGGGAGCACAGATACGCAGTATTTT

size: -
J: TRBJ1-1
D: -
V: TRBV12-3/TRBV12-4
CDR3: CASSLERGAEAFF
DNA: TGTGCCAGCAGTTTAGAGAGAGGCGCTGAAGCTTTCTTT

size: -
J: TRBJ2-5
D: -
V: TRBV7-2
CDR3: CASSLGWARPQGETQYF
DNA: TGTGCCAGCAGCTTAGGATGGGCTCGACCCCAGGGGGAGACCCAGTACTTC

size: -
J: TRBJ1-5
D: -
V: TRBV2
CDR3: CASRPGGAARTQPQHF
DNA: TGTGCCAGCAGGCCTGGAGGGGCAGCCCGCACTCAGCCCCAGCATTTT

size: -
J: TRBJ1-2
D: -
V: TRBV28
CDR3: CASSLTGNYGYTF
DNA: TGTGCCAGCAGTTTGACAGGAAACTATGGCTACACCTTC

size: -
J: TRBJ1-4
D: TRBD1
V: TRBV3-1/TRBV3-2
CDR3: CASSGHYLGQGPTNEKLFF
DNA: TGTGCCAGCAGCGGACACTACCTGGGACAGGGGCCCACTAATGAAAAACTGTTTTTT

size: -
J: TRBJ1-2
D: TRBD1
V: TRBV5-5
CDR3: CASSSWTGSGYTF
DNA: TGTGCCAGCAGCTCATGGACAGGGAGCGGCTACACCTTC

size: -
J: TRBJ1-1
D: -
V: TRBV21-1
CDR3: CASSNRFEAFF
DNA: TGTGCCAGCAGCAACCGGTTTGAAGCTTTCTTT

size: -
J: TRBJ2-7
D: TRBD2
V: TRBV2
CDR3: CATGRGGYEQYF
DNA: TGTGCCACCGGGAGGGGCGGATACGAGCAGTACTTC

size: once
J: TRBJ2-7
D: -
V: TRBV11-2
CDR3: CASSPLFPYEQYF
DNA: TGTGCCAGCAGCCCCCTTTTCCCCTACGAGCAGTACTTC

size: few
J: TRBJ2-1
D: -
V: TRBV5-4
CDR3: CASSWGTGANEQFF
DNA: TGTGCCAGCAGCTGGGGGACTGGGGCCAATGAGCAGTTCTTC

size: -
J: TRBJ2-7
D: -
V: TRBV12-3/TRBV12-4
CDR3: CASSTSSYEQYF
DNA: TGTGCCAGCAGTACCAGCTCCTACGAGCAGTACTTC

size: -
J: TRBJ1-2
D: -
V: TRBV19
CDR3: CASSPPQGSNYGYTF
DNA: TGTGCCAGTAGTCCACCGCAGGGGTCAAACTATGGCTACACCTTC

size: once
J: TRBJ2-2
D: -
V: TRBV3-1/TRBV3-2
CDR3: CASRPELGTGELFF
DNA: TGTGCCAGCCGTCCGGAGCTCGGCACCGGGGAGCTGTTTTTT

size: -
J: TRBJ2-3
D: -
V: TRBV4-1
CDR3: CASSQVAGTDTQYF
DNA: TGCGCCAGCAGCCAAGTAGCGGGCACAGATACGCAGTATTTT

size: -
J: TRBJ1-3
D: TRBD1
V: TRBV7-6
CDR3: CASSLEDRAGNTIYF
DNA: TGTGCCAGCAGCTTAGAGGACAGGGCTGGAAACACCATATATTTT

size: -
J: TRBJ2-3
D: -
V: TRBV5-1
CDR3: CASMIRGSTDTQYF
DNA: TGCGCCAGTATGATAAGGGGAAGCACAGATACGCAGTATTTT

size: -
J: TRBJ2-1
D: -
V: TRBV7-2
CDR3: CASSLALTGSTEQFF
DNA: TGTGCCAGCAGCTTAGCGCTAACGGGTAGCACTGAGCAGTTCTTC

size: few
J: TRBJ2-1
D: TRBD2
V: TRBV30
CDR3: CAWGGVNNEQFF
DNA: TGTGCCTGGGGGGGGGTGAACAATGAGCAGTTCTTC

size: -
J: TRBJ2-4
D: -
V: TRBV19
CDR3: CASRSSGAKNIQYF
DNA: TGTGCCAGTCGGAGTAGTGGGGCCAAAAACATTCAGTACTTC

size: -
J: TRBJ2-7
D: TRBD2
V: TRBV27
CDR3: CASRRLAVEYEQYF
DNA: TGTGCCAGCAGGAGACTAGCGGTAGAATACGAGCAGTACTTC

size: few
J: TRBJ2-5
D: TRBD1
V: TRBV10-3
CDR3: CAIKGQQETQYF
DNA: TGTGCCATCAAGGGACAGCAAGAGACCCAGTACTTC

size: -
J: TRBJ1-5
D: -
V: TRBV6-4
CDR3: CASSRQSDQPQHF
DNA: TGTGCCAGCAGTCGACAGTCAGATCAGCCCCAGCATTTT

size: -
J: TRBJ2-7
D: TRBD1
V: TRBV7-6
CDR3: CASSLENRGSSYEQYF
DNA: TGTGCCAGCAGCTTAGAGAACAGGGGATCCTCCTACGAGCAGTACTTC

size: -
J: TRBJ1-1
D: -
V: TRBV19
CDR3: CASSAPVDGNTEAFF
DNA: TGTGCCAGTAGTGCCCCTGTGGACGGGAATACTGAAGCTTTCTTT

size: -
J: TRBJ2-6
D: -
V: TRBV7-2
CDR3: CASRRESSGANVLTF
DNA: TGTGCCAGCAGACGAGAAAGCTCTGGGGCCAACGTCCTGACTTTC

size: -
J: TRBJ2-7
D: -
V: TRBV24-1
CDR3: CATSDRGRGLSEQYF
DNA: TGTGCCACCAGTGACCGAGGACGGGGTTTGAGTGAGCAGTACTTC

size: -
J: TRBJ2-1
D: -
V: TRBV3-1/TRBV3-2
CDR3: CASSQGLGGHYNEQFF
DNA: TGTGCCAGCAGCCAAGGGCTAGGCGGACACTACAATGAGCAGTTCTTC

size: -
J: TRBJ2-2
D: -
V: TRBV19
CDR3: CAGSQGGVGTGELFF
DNA: TGTGCCGGATCCCAGGGGGGTGTGGGCACCGGGGAGCTGTTTTTT

size: -
J: TRBJ1-2
D: -
V: TRBV28
CDR3: CASSSGESYYNYGYTF
DNA: TGTGCCAGCAGTTCCGGGGAGTCTTACTATAATTATGGCTACACCTTC

size: once
J: TRBJ2-4
D: TRBD1
V: TRBV18
CDR3: CASSPPGQGLKNIQYF
DNA: TGTGCCAGCTCACCACCGGGACAGGGACTCAAAAACATTCAGTACTTC

size: -
J: TRBJ1-1
D: -
V: TRBV7-3
CDR3: CASSLAGGGTEAFF
DNA: TGTGCCAGCAGCTTAGCGGGAGGGGGCACTGAAGCTTTCTTT

size: once
J: TRBJ1-1
D: -
V: TRBV12-3/TRBV12-4
CDR3: CASSLRVTEAFF
DNA: TGTGCCAGCAGCCTCAGGGTCACTGAAGCTTTCTTT

size: -
J: TRBJ1-2
D: -
V: TRBV19
CDR3: CASRRGQTYGYTF
DNA: TGTGCCAGTAGGCGCGGTCAGACGTATGGCTACACCTTC

size: -
J: TRBJ1-3
D: -
V: TRBV5-1
CDR3: CASRGKRSTHSGNTIYF
DNA: TGCGCCAGCAGAGGAAAGAGGTCTACCCACTCTGGAAACACCATATATTTT

size: -
J: TRBJ2-7
D: -
V: TRBV5-6
CDR3: CASSSLGLKNYEQYF
DNA: TGTGCCAGCAGCTCCTTGGGACTTAAGAACTACGAGCAGTACTTC

size: -
J: TRBJ2-7
D: TRBD1
V: TRBV9
CDR3: CASSVGGTGVQYF
DNA: TGTGCCAGCAGCGTAGGGGGGACAGGGGTGCAGTACTTC

size: -
J: TRBJ2-3
D: -
V: TRBV5-1
CDR3: CASSLWEQYTDTQYF
DNA: TGCGCCAGCAGCTTATGGGAGCAGTACACAGATACGCAGTATTTT

size: -
J: TRBJ1-1
D: TRBD1
V: TRBV29-1
CDR3: CSGGTGGDGAFF
DNA: TGCAGCGGCGGGACAGGGGGCGATGGGGCTTTCTTT